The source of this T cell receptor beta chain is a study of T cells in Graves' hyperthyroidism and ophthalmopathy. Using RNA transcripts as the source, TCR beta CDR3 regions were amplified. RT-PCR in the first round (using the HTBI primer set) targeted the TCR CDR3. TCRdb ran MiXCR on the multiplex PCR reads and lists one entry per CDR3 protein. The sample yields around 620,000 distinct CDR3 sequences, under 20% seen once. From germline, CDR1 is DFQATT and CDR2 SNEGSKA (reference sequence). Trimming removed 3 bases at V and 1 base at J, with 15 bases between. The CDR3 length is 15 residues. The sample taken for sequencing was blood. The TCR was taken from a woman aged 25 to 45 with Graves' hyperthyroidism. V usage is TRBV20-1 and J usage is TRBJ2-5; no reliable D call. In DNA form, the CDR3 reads TGCAGTGCTAGGAACTTACTTCGTGGCCAAGAGACCCAGTACTTC. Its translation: CSARNLLRGQETQYF.